This TCR beta chain was profiled in a study of cytomegalovirus exposure and HLA in healthy donors. V shed 3 bases and J shed 7 bases, with 10 bases lying between them. From germline, CDR1 is LNHDA and CDR2 SQIVND (reference sequence). This CDR3 region has 13 residues. Points from the study as a whole: Analysis was carried out at a later point, and it linked a missense DCLRE1C variant to TCR beta V- and J-gene trimming. According to an earlier analysis, most TCR beta V segments yielded productive rearrangements about 90% or about 30% of the time.

For this clone: Its antigen is undetermined.

The PCR was carried out with 60 Vbeta primers and 13 Jbeta primers. Assay used: immunoSEQ multiplex PCR; TCRdb lists only in-frame clones, some missing. Of 100,000 to 150,000 clones listed, more than 65% are singletons. Material for sequencing was PBMCs. The chain carries TRBV19 and TRBJ1-5; no firm D call. This clonotype was obtained from a woman aged 35 to 49 in good health and CMV-seropositive. The CDR3 spells CASSIRGSQPQHF. CDR3 DNA: TGTGCCAGTAGTATTAGAGGCTCGCAGCCCCAGCATTTT.